This T cell receptor (beta chain) was profiled in a study of molecular identifiers for immune sequencing clone quantification. Overall study results and limits: For highly expanded clones, sizes could be underestimated when identical TCR molecules share a barcode.

In this sample, this clonotype turned up a few times. Its specificity is not known. This CDR3 is built from 17 residues. Germline V gives CDR1 MNHNS, CDR2 SASEGT. With 2 bases clipped from V and 1 base from J, the junction kept 9 bases outside the gene matches. One entry per CDR3 protein results from TCRdb running MiXCR on the PCR reads. The sample includes just over 95,000 distinct CDR3 sequences, approximately 25% of them seen just once. The genes are TRBV6-1 and TRBJ1-1; 8 bases agree with TRBD1. The source of this sequence is a human donor in good health. Some libraries in this study had Jurkat cell RNA spiked in. Sequencing was performed on naive CD8+ T cells from blood, with Jurkat cell RNA spiked in. The subset denotes: FACS-sorted CD8+CD4-CCR7+CD45RA+ naive T cells. The CDR3 loop is CASSEFRGTGGNTEAFF. The CDR3 DNA follows: TGTGCCAGCAGTGAATTTAGAGGGACAGGTGGGAACACTGAAGCTTTCTTT.